These T cell receptor beta chains were read from a single sample in a study of tumor-infiltrating lymphocytes in primary liver carcinoma. TCRdb re-derived calls from the multiplex PCR reads in MiXCR, one entry per CDR3 protein. This table holds roughly 78,000 distinct CDR3 sequences, 60% to 80% found once. Material for sequencing was liver tumor tissue from sampling region 4. The receptors were gathered from a woman in her sixties or seventies with primary liver carcinoma and hepatitis B virus infection. CDR3s include the opening cysteine and the closing phenylalanine or tryptophan. D genes are given only for firm matches. Size tells how often a clone was seen (once, few, many) or the class of an expanded clone, and some rows leave it out.

V	D	size	J	CDR3	DNA
TRBV6-2/TRBV6-3	.	many	TRBJ2-3	CASSSISGSSTQYF	TGTGCCAGCAGTTCGATTAGCGGCTCTAGTACGCAGTATTTT
TRBV28	TRBD2	once	TRBJ2-1	CASRLWGGRSSSYYEQFF	TGTGCCAGCAGACTCTGGGGGGGACGGTCTAGCTCCTACTATGAGCAGTTCTTC
TRBV7-3	.	few	TRBJ1-1	CASSLEGNTEAFF	TGTGCCAGCAGTCTAGAGGGGAACACTGAAGCTTTCTTT
TRBV6-5	TRBD2	.	TRBJ2-2	CAGRAGVRTGELLF	TGTGCCGGCAGGGCGGGAGTTAGGACCGGGGAGCTGCTTTTT
TRBV4-2	.	.	TRBJ1-4	CASIQGQKLADVTNEKLFF	TGTGCCAGCATCCAAGGACAAAAACTAGCCGACGTAACTAATGAAAAACTGTTTTTT
TRBV11-2	TRBD2	.	TRBJ2-5	CASSLTPTGGEEVESQYF	TGTGCCAGCAGCTTGACCCCGACTGGGGGGGAAGAGGTGGAGAGCCAGTACTTC
TRBV6-6	.	once	TRBJ2-5	CASSYSIYRAPQETQYF	TGTGCCAGCAGTTACTCGATTTACAGGGCTCCACAAGAGACCCAGTACTTC
TRBV10-3	TRBD2	many	TRBJ2-7	CAIGLAGGPEQYF	TGTGCCATCGGGCTAGCGGGAGGGCCCGAGCAGTACTTC
TRBV5-4	TRBD1	many	TRBJ1-5	CASSPGAGGNQPQHF	TGTGCCAGCAGCCCCGGGGCAGGGGGAAATCAGCCCCAGCATTTT
TRBV4-2	TRBD1	.	TRBJ2-7	CASGQDPTGGYEQCF	TGTGCCAGCGGCCAAGATCCGACAGGGGGCTACGAGCAGTGCTTC
TRBV12-3/TRBV12-4	.	.	TRBJ1-5	CASSPTGNSNQAQHF	TGTGCCAGCAGCCCAACAGGGAATAGTAATCAGGCCCAGCATTTT
TRBV5-1	TRBD1	.	TRBJ2-6	CASRTDRGGGANVLTF	TGCGCCAGCAGGACGGACAGGGGAGGAGGGGCCAACGTCCTGACTTTC
TRBV6-2/TRBV6-3	TRBD2	.	TRBJ2-1	CASSLAGAYNEQFF	TGTGCAAGCAGTTTAGCGGGGGCGTACAATGAGCAGTTCTTC
TRBV28	.	many	TRBJ2-1	CASSENRAPNEQFF	TGTGCCAGCAGTGAGAACCGGGCCCCTAATGAGCAGTTCTTC
TRBV11-3	.	.	TRBJ2-1	CASSLGGNTNELFF	TGTGCCAGCAGCTTAGGCGGGAACACTAATGAGTTGTTCTTC
TRBV29-1	TRBD2	.	TRBJ2-7	CSVVLVTSGCEQYF	TGCAGCGTCGTCCTTGTGACTAGCGGCTGCGAGCAGTACTTC
TRBV4-1	.	.	TRBJ1-2	CASCQGIRSPGGGYTF	TGCGCCAGCTGCCAAGGTATCAGGAGCCCAGGTGGTGGCTACACCTTC
TRBV11-2	.	medium-sized	TRBJ2-7	CASSLQTTDKPYEQYF	TGTGCCAGCAGCCTGCAGACAACCGATAAGCCCTACGAGCAGTACTTC
TRBV10-1	TRBD2	.	TRBJ2-5	CASSESTSGRETRYF	TGCGCCAGCAGTGAGTCTACCAGTGGGAGGGAGACCAGGTACTTC
TRBV7-3	.	once	TRBJ1-1	CASSLYALRQTTEAFF	TGTGCCAGCAGCTTATATGCCCTTCGACAGACCACTGAAGCTTTCTTT
TRBV11-2	TRBD2	medium-sized	TRBJ2-4	CASSPRLAGGPRIKNIQYF	TGTGCCAGCAGCCCTCGACTAGCGGGAGGGCCTCGGATCAAAAACATTCAGTACTTC
TRBV11-2	.	.	TRBJ2-7	CAGSPPSGASEHYF	TGTGCCGGCAGCCCCCCTTCAGGTGCTAGCGAGCACTACTTC
TRBV11-3	.	.	TRBJ2-1	CASSPPGNSNYNGEFF	TGTGCCAGCAGCCCCCCCGGAAATTCCAATTACAATGGGGAGTTCTTC
TRBV25-1	.	.	TRBJ2-7	CASSEWGDIFYDQYF	TGTGCCAGCAGTGAATGGGGTGACATCTTCTACGATCAGTACTTC
TRBV5-1	TRBD1	.	TRBJ1-2	CASSLRTGGTGYTF	TGCGCCAGCAGCTTACGGACAGGGGGCACTGGCTACACCTTC
TRBV2	TRBD1	.	TRBJ1-5	CASSERPQGDQPQHF	TGTGCCAGCAGTGAACGACCTCAGGGGGATCAGCCCCAGCATTTT
TRBV11-2	.	few	TRBJ2-4	CASSSNGRNIQYF	TGTGCCAGCAGCTCTAACGGGAGAAACATTCAATACTTC
TRBV11-1	.	.	TRBJ2-1	CASSLTARRSYNEQFF	TGTGCCAGCAGTTTAACTGCGCGCCGGAGCTACAATGAACAGTTCTTC
TRBV30	.	many	TRBJ2-7	CAWRVNSYEQYF	TGTGCCTGGAGAGTGAACTCCTACGAGCAGTACTTC
TRBV7-9	.	many	TRBJ2-3	CASSLKIGSTDTQYF	TGTGCCAGCAGCTTAAAGATCGGTAGCACAGATACGCAGTATTTT
TRBV10-1	.	.	TRBJ2-2	CASSKESAGELFF	TGCGCCAGCAGTAAGGAGTCGGCTGGGGAGCTGTTTTTT
TRBV6-2/TRBV6-3	.	.	TRBJ1-5	CASSYLRCSNQPQHF	TGTGCCAGCAGTTACTTGCGCTGCAGCAATCAGCCCCAGCATTTT
TRBV20-1	TRBD1	.	TRBJ1-6	CSAPTGPNSPLHF	TGCAGTGCTCCGACAGGGCCGAATTCACCCCTCCACTTT
TRBV7-8	.	.	TRBJ2-7	CASSLTGRSSYGQYF	TGTGCCAGCAGCTTAACCGGGAGAAGCTCCTACGGGCAATACTTC
TRBV11-2	.	.	TRBJ1-5	CASSSGIRREGTDTQHF	TGTGCCAGCAGCTCAGGGATTCGAAGGGAAGGCACAGATACTCAGCATTTT
TRBV6-5	TRBD2	many	TRBJ2-1	CASSSLASGINRDNEQFF	TGTGCCAGCAGTTCTTTGGCTAGCGGGATAAATCGGGACAATGAGCAGTTCTTC
TRBV6-4	TRBD1	.	TRBJ2-3	CVSSDRTGGTDTQYF	TGTGTCAGCAGTGACCGGACAGGGGGCACAGATACGCAGTATTTT
TRBV11-2	.	medium-sized	TRBJ1-1	CASSRPAGGRTEAFF	TGTGCCAGCAGCCGCCCTGCCGGGGGGCGGACTGAAGCTTTCTTT
TRBV28	.	many	TRBJ2-7	CASGGGGYEQYF	TGTGCCAGCGGGGGTGGGGGGTACGAGCAGTACTTC
TRBV11-3	.	once	TRBJ2-1	CASSLGTCGKLEQFF	TGCGCCAGCAGCTTAGGAACTTGTGGGAAGCTTGAGCAGTTCTTC
TRBV28	.	.	TRBJ2-1	CATAGGSRKQFF	TGTGCCACCGCAGGGGGGAGTCGGAAGCAGTTCTTC
TRBV11-3	.	.	TRBJ2-1	CASSLEHVSYNEHFF	TGTGCCAGCAGCTTAGAACACGTGAGTTACAATGAGCATTTCTTC
TRBV7-9	TRBD1	many	TRBJ1-1	CASSVDRVDTEAFF	TGTGCCAGCAGCGTGGACAGGGTGGACACTGAAGCTTTCTTT
TRBV5-1	.	.	TRBJ2-3	CASSSVGCTDTQYF	TGCGCCAGCAGCTCGGTTGGCTGCACAGATACGCAGTATTTT
TRBV6-6	TRBD2	.	TRBJ2-1	CTSSYSQPGTSGSDEQFF	TGTACCAGTAGTTACTCGCAGCCCGGGACTAGCGGGAGTGATGAGCAGTTCTTC
TRBV6-2/TRBV6-3	.	.	TRBJ1-4	CASSYGGATEKLFF	TGTGCTAGCAGTTACGGTGGAGCGACCGAAAAACTGTTTTTT
TRBV12-3/TRBV12-4	.	.	TRBJ1-5	CASVRSACSNQPQHF	TGTGCTAGCGTTAGGTCAGCTTGTAGCAATCAGCCCCAGCATTTT
TRBV6-2/TRBV6-3	TRBD1	.	TRBJ1-1	CVSSPWDRGFTEALF	TGTGTCAGCAGTCCCTGGGACAGGGGGTTCACTGAAGCTCTCTTT
TRBV4-2	TRBD1	.	TRBJ1-1	CASSQRQGTLTEPFF	TGCGCCAGCAGCCAGCGACAGGGGACGTTGACTGAACCTTTCTTT
TRBV20-1	TRBD2	few	TRBJ2-3	CSATPGGGGGYHF	TGCAGTGCCACTCCTGGGGGTGGCGGGGGGTATCATTTT
TRBV7-3	.	many	TRBJ2-1	CASSLTANNEQFF	TGTGCCAGCAGCTTAACCGCAAACAATGAGCAGTTCTTC
TRBV11-2	.	.	TRBJ2-7	CDSSFAGQTYEQYF	TGTGACAGCAGCTTCGCGGGACAAACCTATGAGCAGTACTTC